This T cell receptor (beta chain) is drawn from a study of blood T cell repertoires in COVID-19. Study context: Both acute and convalescent COVID-19 samples were obtained from the United States, Italy and Spain. PBMCs, B-cell-depleted T cells, or T cells provided the cDNA or gDNA that made up the material.

The CDR3 is made up of 13 amino acids. Germline V gives CDR1 MNHEY, CDR2 SVGAGI. Trimming removed 10 bases from V and 6 bases from J; junction bases left unmatched: 11. Methods used by the authors: Counts of nucleated cells, estimated from reference gene primer amplification, were obtained. This table comes from immunoSEQ multiplex PCR, and its TCRdb copy is limited to in-frame clones, with some not included. V, J and clone size derive from that table, while D and trimming were established from the DNA sequence. This sample has some 250,000 clones, with roughly nine tenths found just once. The sample holds one count of this clone.

This receptor was identified in a man in his 60s who had recovered from COVID-19. The source material was peripheral blood. The chain is built from TRBV6-5 and TRBJ1-2, with 7 bases lining up with TRBD1. The CDR3 bases are TGTGCCACCACTCAGGGGGTAAGGGATGGCTACACCTTC. Its protein is CATTQGVRDGYTF.